Listed here are 8 T cell receptor beta chains from one sample, sequenced in a study of patients and donors after allogeneic stem cell transplantation. A single record per CDR3 protein comes from TCRdb applying MiXCR to the RT-PCR reads. Among hundreds of thousands of distinct CDR3 sequences listed, 16% were seen once. Sequenced sample: blood, either unsorted or a sorted T cell fraction (not recorded which). Receptor source: a human donor who was either an allogeneic HSCT recipient or a stem cell or donor lymphocyte infusion donor (not recorded which). It is not recorded whose cells these are; they may come from a transplant donor.

V usage is TRBV20-1 and J usage is TRBJ1-6, with no clear D. CDR3 length: 14 amino acids. Trimming removed 2 bases from V and 2 bases from J, with 7 bases in between. In germline, CDR1 is DFQATT, CDR2 SNEGSKA (reference sequence). The CDR3 here is CSARPGAYNSPLHF. The CDR3 DNA follows: TGCAGTGCTAGACCCGGGGCCTATAATTCACCCCTCCACTTT.

A few counts support this clonotype. V gene TRBV12-3 or TRBV12-4 combines with J gene TRBJ2-1; a weak D match, TRBD1 (7 bases). The V gene lost 8 bases and the J gene lost 4 bases, with 18 bases spanning the gap. This CDR3 is 15 amino acids long. The CDR3: CASGLPGDRYNEQFF. The DNA for the CDR3 is TGTGCCAGCGGGTTACCGGGGGACAGATACAATGAGCAGTTCTTC.

This clonotype was observed at least ten times. The rearrangement joins TRBV5-1 to TRBJ2-1, with D hard to call. With 4 bases removed from V and 0 bases from J, the gap between germline ends came to 11 bases. CDR3 length equals 15 residues. Germline CDR1 SGHRS, CDR2 YFSETQ. The CDR3 loop reads CASSTGFSSYNEQFF. As DNA, the CDR3 is TGCGCCAGCAGCACCGGGTTCAGCTCCTACAATGAGCAGTTCTTC.

This chain uses TRBV4-2 with TRBJ2-1; unclear D gene. Germline V CDR1 and CDR2: LGHNA, YNFKEQ. This CDR3 has 13 amino acids. V shed 2 bases and J shed 7 bases, with 9 bases lying between them. The CDR3 DNA follows: TGTGCCAGCAGCCAATTCACAACTAATGAGCAGTTCTTC. This codes for CASSQFTTNEQFF.

This chain uses TRBV11-2 with TRBJ2-3; D remains ambiguous. Germline-derived CDR1 and CDR2 are SGHAT and FQNNGV. V was trimmed by 3 bases and J by 4 bases, leaving 8 bases between them. The length of the CDR3 is 13 residues. The CDR3 region is CASSLSMPDTQYF. CDR3 nucleotide sequence: TGTGCCAGCAGCTTGTCAATGCCAGATACGCAGTATTTT.

The chain couples TRBV4-1 to TRBJ2-5; the D gene is possibly TRBD2 (6 bases). The CDR3 is made up of 15 amino acids. Trimming removed 5 bases from V and 9 bases from J, with 22 bases in between. CDR1 and CDR2 (germline): MGHRA, YSYEKL. This chain's CDR3 is CASSSSGAQGGAQYF. In DNA, the CDR3 is TGCGCCAGCAGCTCGTCCGGGGCCCAGGGAGGCGCCCAGTACTTC.

The chain employs TRBV27 and TRBJ2-2, with D tentatively TRBD1 or TRBD2 (5 bases each). The V end lost 2 bases, the J end lost 5 bases, and 24 bases lay between the germline ends. This CDR3 region has 19 residues. Germline loops: CDR1 MNHEY, CDR2 SMNVEV (reference sequence). The DNA for the CDR3 is TGTGCCAGCAGTTTAACTACGTCGCAGGTCGTGTGGGGGACCGGGGAGCTGTTTTTT. Translating gives CASSLTTSQVVWGTGELFF.

With regard to this clonotype: The junction does not match germline at one end; this may be a read error. The chain is built from TRBV7-7 and TRBJ2-5; D unclear. The CDR3 length is 13 residues. The germline gives CDR1 SSHAT, CDR2 FNYEAQ (reference sequence). CDR3 region: CASSRTYQETQYF. CDR3 nucleotide sequence: TGTGCTAGCAGCCGGACCTACCAAGAGACCCAGTACTTC.